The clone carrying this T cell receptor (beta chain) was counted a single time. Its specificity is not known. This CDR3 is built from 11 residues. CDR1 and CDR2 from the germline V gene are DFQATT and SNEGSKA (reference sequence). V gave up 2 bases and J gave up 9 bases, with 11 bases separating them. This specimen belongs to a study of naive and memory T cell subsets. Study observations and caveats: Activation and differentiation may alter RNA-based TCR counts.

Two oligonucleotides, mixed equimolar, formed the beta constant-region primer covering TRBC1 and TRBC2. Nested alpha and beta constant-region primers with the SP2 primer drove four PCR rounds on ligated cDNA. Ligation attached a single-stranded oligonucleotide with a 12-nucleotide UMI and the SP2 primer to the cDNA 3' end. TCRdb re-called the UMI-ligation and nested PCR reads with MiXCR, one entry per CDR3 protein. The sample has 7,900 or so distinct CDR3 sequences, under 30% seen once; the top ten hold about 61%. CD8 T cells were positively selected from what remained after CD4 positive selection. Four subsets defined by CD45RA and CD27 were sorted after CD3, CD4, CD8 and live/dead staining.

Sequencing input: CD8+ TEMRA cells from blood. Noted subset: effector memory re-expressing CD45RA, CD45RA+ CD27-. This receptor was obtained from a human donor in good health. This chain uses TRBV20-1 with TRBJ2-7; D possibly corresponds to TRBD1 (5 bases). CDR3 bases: TGCAGTGCTAGAAGTGGGGCGTCGCAGTACTTC. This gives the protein CSARSGASQYF.